One sample yielded the 27 T cell receptor beta chains listed below, sequenced in a study of T cell responses to AZD1222 COVID-19 vaccine. Only in-frame clones appear in the TCRdb table, and some are missing; sequencing was by immunoSEQ multiplex PCR. The sample has 100,000 to 150,000 clones, just over 85% seen once. The sample here was peripheral blood, taken on day 0 of AZD1222 vaccination. Source of these receptors: an adult in good health.

This rearrangement joins TRBV7-9 to TRBJ1-6, with TRBD1 matching 7 bases. J was trimmed by 6 bases and V by 5 bases; bases with no gene match: 13. CDR1 and CDR2 from the germline V gene are SEHNR and FQNEAQ (reference sequence). The CDR3 has 17 amino acids. CDR3 amino acids: CASSRDRDWAGNSPLHF. In nucleotides, the CDR3 is TGTGCCAGCAGCCGAGACAGGGATTGGGCGGGTAATTCACCCCTCCACTTT.

This chain connects TRBV7-8 to TRBJ2-3, with 7 bases that match TRBD2. In germline, CDR1 is SGHVS, CDR2 FQNEAQ. CDR3 size: 16 residues. Germline trimming cut 1 base from V and 3 bases from J; bases unmatched to any gene: 7. This CDR3 reads CASSLGGTTGTDTQYF. In nucleotides, the CDR3 is TGTGCCAGCAGCTTAGGTGGGACTACAGGAACAGATACGCAGTATTTT.

V is TRBV9 and J is TRBJ1-3, with 7 nucleotides matching TRBD1. J gave up 8 bases and V 2 bases, and 7 bases lay outside the gene matches. This CDR3 comprises 14 residues. Germline V gene lookup returns CDR1 SGDLS and CDR2 YYNGEE. Here the CDR3 DNA reads TGTGCCAGCAGCGTCGTTGACAGGGCAGACACCATATATTTT. Translation gives CASSVVDRADTIYF.

As for this clone: Germline and junction disagree at one end, which may indicate a read error. This chain connects TRBV11-2 to TRBJ2-1, with D perhaps matching TRBD1 or TRBD2 (5 bases each). The germline CDR1 and CDR2 sequences are SGHAT and FQNNGV. This CDR3 comprises 18 residues. Here the CDR3 reads CASGLDLDPGRRYNEQFF. The CDR3 nucleotides read TGTGCCAGCGGCTTAGACCTAGACCCGGGGCGCCGCTACAATGAGCAGTTCTTC. Full variable domain (remainder filled in from reference TRBV11-2 and TRBJ2-1): EAGVAQSPRYKIIEKRQSVAFWCNPISGHATLYWYQQILGQGPKLLIQFQNNGVVDDSQLPKDRFSAERLKGVDSTLKIQPAKLEDSAVYLCASGLDLDPGRRYNEQFFGPGTRLTVL.

In this sample, this clone turned up a few times. This rearrangement joins TRBV6-4 to TRBJ1-1; D gene uncertain. Germline V gives CDR1 MRHNA, CDR2 SNTAGT. V lost 3 bases and J lost 0, with 5 bases in between. The CDR3 length is 13 residues. In DNA, the CDR3 is TGTGCCAGCAGTGAACAGTTGAACACTGAAGCTTTCTTT. Its protein product is CASSEQLNTEAFF.

This clone was observed a few times. V usage is TRBV7-6 and J usage is TRBJ1-3; D not resolved. Trimming took 1 base from V and 4 from J, leaving 14 bases between them. The germline V gene encodes CDR1 SGHVS and CDR2 FNYEAQ. This CDR3 spans 16 amino acids. CDR3 bases: TGTGCCAGCAGCTTAGGGTTGGCGGAACCAGGAAACACCATATATTTT. It translates to CASSLGLAEPGNTIYF.

CDR3 sequence: CASSRGGETQYF. CDR3 sequence (DNA): TGTGCCAGCTCACGGGGGGGAGAGACCCAGTACTTC. This chain links TRBV18 with TRBJ2-5; 7 nucleotides align to TRBD2. This CDR3 spans 12 amino acids. Germline-derived CDR1 and CDR2 are KGHSH and LQKENI. V lost 4 bases, J lost 4 bases, and 0 bases stayed unmatched.

The chain combines TRBV5-1 with TRBJ2-7; possibly TRBD2 for D (6 bases). Looked up from germline, CDR1 is SGHRS and CDR2 is YFSETQ. The CDR3 contains 13 residues. V lost 5 bases, J lost 7 bases, and 16 bases lay in between. The CDR3 spells CASRAGTPAEQYF. The CDR3 DNA reads TGCGCCAGCAGGGCGGGAACCCCTGCAGAGCAGTACTTC.

The count of this clone is one. The V gene is TRBV6-6, the J gene TRBJ2-3; D is unresolved. The ends were cut back, 4 bases at V and 0 bases at J, with 11 bases in the middle. This CDR3 comprises 15 residues. CDR1 and CDR2 from the germline V gene are MNHNY and SVGAGI (reference sequence). This CDR3 is CASSWLGTSTDTQYF. CDR3 DNA sequence: TGTGCCAGCAGTTGGCTCGGAACTAGCACAGATACGCAGTATTTT.

CDR3 coding DNA: TGTGCCAGTAGTATTTACAATGAGCAGTTCTTC. It encodes CASSIYNEQFF. The chain joins TRBV19 to TRBJ2-1, with D hard to call. V lost 3 bases and J lost 4, with 1 base in between. Germline loops: CDR1 LNHDA, CDR2 SQIVND (reference sequence). The CDR3 consists of 11 residues.

V gene TRBV4-3 combines with J gene TRBJ2-7; tentatively, D is TRBD1 or TRBD2 (6 bases each). Germline V gene sequence: CDR1 LGHNA, CDR2 YSLEER. CDR3 length: 15 amino acids. V gave up 0 bases and J gave up 2 bases, with 11 bases separating them. The CDR3 is CASSQDFGGPYEQYF. DNA of the CDR3: TGCGCCAGCAGCCAAGATTTCGGGGGCCCCTACGAGCAGTACTTC.

This chain connects TRBV6-4 to TRBJ1-6; 7 bases match TRBD1. This CDR3 is 15 amino acids long. V lost 0 bases, J lost 6 bases, and 2 bases stayed unmatched. Germline V lookup: CDR1 MRHNA, CDR2 SNTAGT. For the CDR3, the DNA is TGTGCCAGCAGTGACTCGGGGACAGCTAATTCACCCCTCCACTTT. Its protein product is CASSDSGTANSPLHF.

The gene calls are TRBV13 and TRBJ2-2; 14 bases are a match to TRBD2. Germline assignment: CDR1 PRHDT and CDR2 FYEKMQ (reference sequence). Trimming took 5 bases from V and 3 from J; bases not matched to a gene: 11. The CDR3 is 19 amino acids. The CDR3 DNA is TGTGCCAGCAGCCCATCGGGACTAGCGGGAGTAAGATACACCGGGGAGCTGTTTTTT. Amino acid sequence: CASSPSGLAGVRYTGELFF.

The V gene is TRBV28, the J gene TRBJ1-2; the D is unclear. The CDR3 loop spans 15 amino acids. CDR1 and CDR2 (germline): MDHEN, SYDVKM. Trimming removed 2 bases from V and 3 bases from J, with 13 bases in between. In nucleotides, the CDR3 is TGTGCCAGCAGTTTACTCTCACGGAGATACTATGGCTACACCTTC. Translated: CASSLLSRRYYGYTF.

The rearrangement uses TRBV4-3 and TRBJ2-3, with D unclear. CDR1 is LGHNA, CDR2 YSLEER, per germline. The CDR3 sequence is 15 residues long. V lost 1 base and J lost 0, with 8 bases in between. Here the CDR3 reads CASSQGGFSTDTQYF. The CDR3 nucleotides are TGCGCCAGCAGCCAAGGAGGTTTTAGCACAGATACGCAGTATTTT.

The V and J genes are TRBV7-2 and TRBJ1-4, with D perhaps TRBD1 (5 bases). Germline assignment: CDR1 SGHTA and CDR2 FQGNSA. The CDR3 extends over 14 amino acids. The V end lost 3 bases, the J end lost 3 bases, and 8 bases lay between the germline ends. CDR3 nucleotide sequence: TGTGCCAGCAGCTTCGACAGATCTAATGAAAAACTGTTTTTT. Protein: CASSFDRSNEKLFF.

This chain connects TRBV19 to TRBJ1-3, with unresolved D. V was shortened by 3 bases and J by 2 bases, with 8 bases between the two germline ends. CDR1 is LNHDA, CDR2 SQIVND, per germline (reference sequence). The CDR3 extends over 14 amino acids. CDR3 sequence reads: CASSIFGAGNTIYF. CDR3 sequence (DNA): TGTGCCAGTAGTATCTTCGGGGCTGGAAACACCATATATTTT.

V and J are TRBV7-2 and TRBJ2-5; D remains unclear. The CDR3 sequence is 15 residues long. V was shortened by 1 base and J by 2 bases, with 11 bases between the two germline ends. The germline V gene has CDR1 SGHTA and CDR2 FQGNSA. The CDR3 nucleotides read TGTGCCAGCAGCTTAGGTGGGCAGAAACAAGAGACCCAGTACTTC. As protein: CASSLGGQKQETQYF.

V is TRBV6-5 and J is TRBJ1-6; no firm D call. Germline V CDR1 and CDR2: MNHEY, SVGAGI. Deletions cut 2 bases from V and 10 bases from J, with 9 bases between. The CDR3 is made up of 13 amino acids. In DNA, the CDR3 is TGTGCCAGCAGTTACAGGTTCGGCTCACCCCTCCACTTT. This encodes CASSYRFGSPLHF.

A note on this clone: This same CDR3 is encoded by further DNA sequences in the sample. The chain joins TRBV12-3 or TRBV12-4 to TRBJ2-7; D not certain. The V and J ends lost 1 base and 4 bases respectively, with 2 bases between them. This CDR3 is 11 amino acids long. This CDR3 is CASSLGYEQYF. The CDR3 DNA follows: TGTGCCAGCAGTTTAGGTTACGAGCAGTACTTC.

The rearrangement joins TRBV4-1 to TRBJ2-7, with D perhaps TRBD1 or TRBD2 (5 bases each). The CDR3 covers 16 residues. Trimming removed 1 base from V and 2 bases from J, with 15 bases in between. Germline V gene data show CDR1 as MGHRA and CDR2 as YSYEKL. The CDR3 protein is CASSQGIQDLAYEQYF. For the CDR3, the DNA is TGCGCCAGCAGCCAAGGTATACAGGACTTAGCCTACGAGCAGTACTTC.

The chain employs TRBV7-2 and TRBJ2-4; the match to TRBD1 covers 7 bases. The CDR3 covers 15 residues. The V segment lost 4 bases and the J segment 6 bases; nucleotides outside the gene matches: 9. Germline loops: CDR1 SGHTA, CDR2 FQGNSA. The DNA for the CDR3 is TGTGCCAGCAGCTCCGTATTGGACAGGAGAAACATTCAGTACTTC. Translating it yields CASSSVLDRRNIQYF.

This clone was recorded once. This chain joins TRBV6-6 and TRBJ2-2; no definite D call. The CDR3 loop spans 15 amino acids. Trimming removed 2 bases at V and 1 base at J, with 8 bases between. The germline CDR1 and CDR2 sequences are MNHNY and SVGAGI (reference sequence). The CDR3 spells CASSYGLLNTGELFF. CDR3 nucleotides: TGTGCCAGCAGTTACGGCCTCCTGAACACCGGGGAGCTGTTTTTT.

This clone was observed a few times. The rearrangement joins TRBV27 to TRBJ1-1, with D uncertain. V was pared by 5 bases and J by 5 bases, with 9 bases between. Per the germline V gene, CDR1 is MNHEY and CDR2 is SMNVEV (reference sequence). This CDR3 region has 12 residues. The CDR3 bases are TGTGCCAGCAGTCCCCAGGCGACTGAAGCTTTCTTT. This encodes CASSPQATEAFF.

This chain links TRBV6-1 with TRBJ1-2; D may be TRBD1 (6 bases). Per germline, CDR1 MNHNS and CDR2 SASEGT. The CDR3 has 14 amino acids. V was clipped by 0 bases and J by 12 bases, with 17 bases between them. CDR3: CASSEAGIQGGNTF. The CDR3, as DNA: TGTGCCAGCAGTGAAGCGGGAATACAGGGCGGGAACACCTTC.

The chain is built from TRBV6-5 and TRBJ1-2; 10 nucleotides line up with TRBD1. Germline V gene data show CDR1 as MNHEY and CDR2 as SVGAGI. CDR3 length: 13 residues. Germline trimming cut 6 bases from V and 7 bases from J; bases unmatched to any gene: 5. CDR3 in amino acids: CASSRDRGGGYTF. In nucleotides, the CDR3 is TGTGCCAGCAGCCGGGACAGGGGAGGTGGCTACACCTTC.

The chain has TRBV7-2 and TRBJ1-4; the D gene is possibly TRBD1 (5 bases). V gave up 2 bases and J gave up 2 bases, with 12 bases separating them. Germline V gene data show CDR1 as SGHTA and CDR2 as FQGNSA. There are 16 residues in the CDR3. CDR3 DNA sequence: TGTGCCAGCAGCTTAAACCCCCCAGGGACTAATGAAAAACTGTTTTTT. It translates to CASSLNPPGTNEKLFF.